Listed here are 18 T cell receptor beta chains from one sample, sequenced in a study of shared clonotypes between healthy human individuals. This table comes from immunoSEQ multiplex PCR, and its TCRdb copy is limited to in-frame clones, with some not included. In the table there are some 2.1 million clones, approximately 95% of which are singletons. Sequencing input: naive CD4+ T cells sorted from blood. Subset here: CD45RA+ positively selected. Every receptor here comes from a man between 18 and 35 years old in good health.

For the CDR3, the DNA is TGTGCCAGCAGTTACCGTATTGGACAGCTCAATCAGCCCCAGCATTTT. Translating gives CASSYRIGQLNQPQHF. This sequence joins TRBV6-6 and TRBJ1-5; D is possibly TRBD1 (6 bases). The CDR3 is 16 residues long. V dropped 2 bases and J dropped 3 bases, with 14 bases sitting between them. Germline V gene lookup returns CDR1 MNHNY and CDR2 SVGAGI (reference sequence).

The V call is TRBV7-8, the J call TRBJ1-3; D uncertain. Germline assignment: CDR1 SGHVS and CDR2 FQNEAQ. The V and J ends lost 3 bases and 0 bases respectively, with 15 bases between them. The CDR3 has 17 residues. The CDR3 region is CASSFSLFAVSGNTIYF. CDR3 bases: TGTGCCAGCAGCTTTTCCTTGTTTGCTGTCTCTGGAAACACCATATATTTT.

This chain connects TRBV6-6 to TRBJ1-5; perhaps TRBD1 as D (5 bases). Germline V gives CDR1 MNHNY, CDR2 SVGAGI (reference sequence). CDR3 length: 15 residues. The ends were cut back, 6 bases at V and 3 bases at J, with 15 bases in the middle. CDR3 coding DNA: TGTGCCAGCAGCCATCTGACAGTCACCAATCAGCCCCAGCATTTT. Amino acids: CASSHLTVTNQPQHF.

The chain employs TRBV27 and TRBJ2-7, with D perhaps TRBD1 (5 bases). The germline gives CDR1 MNHEY, CDR2 SMNVEV (reference sequence). The CDR3 has 13 residues. The germline V and J ends were trimmed by 3 bases and 5 bases, with 11 bases remaining between them. CDR3 bases: TGTGCCAGCAGTTTGGGGCAGGCAGACGAGCAGTACTTC. It specifies CASSLGQADEQYF.

The chain has TRBV6-5 and TRBJ2-3; D assignment may be TRBD1 or TRBD2 (5 bases each). Trimming removed 0 bases from V and 7 bases from J, with 11 bases in between. CDR3 length: 14 residues. CDR1 is MNHEY, CDR2 SVGAGI, per germline. The CDR3 coding sequence is TGTGCCAGCAGTTACTCAAACCAGGGACATACGCAGTATTTT. It codes for CASSYSNQGHTQYF.

The V call is TRBV27, the J call TRBJ2-1; tentatively, D is TRBD1 or TRBD2 (6 bases each). This CDR3 is 15 amino acids long. Germline V gives CDR1 MNHEY, CDR2 SMNVEV (reference sequence). Trimming took off 3 bases at V and 2 bases at J, with 11 bases between the two ends. Here the CDR3 reads CASSFGGPAYNEQFF. CDR3 nucleotide sequence: TGTGCCAGCAGTTTTGGGGGGCCTGCCTACAATGAGCAGTTCTTC.

This chain links TRBV4-3 with TRBJ2-7, with D uncertain. The CDR3 covers 14 residues. CDR1 is LGHNA, CDR2 YSLEER, per germline. Trimming took 0 bases from V and 1 from J, leaving 7 bases between them. This CDR3 reads CASSQEGPSYEQYF. Written as DNA, the CDR3 is TGCGCCAGCAGCCAAGAGGGCCCTTCCTACGAGCAGTACTTC.

The chain is built from TRBV6-6 and TRBJ2-2; 8 bases map to TRBD1. The CDR3 contains 15 residues. The germline CDR1 and CDR2 sequences are MNHNY and SVGAGI (reference sequence). Trimming took 10 bases from V and 3 from J; bases not matched to a gene: 10. Here the CDR3 reads CATKGAQGDTGELFF. For the CDR3, the DNA is TGTGCCACCAAAGGGGCACAGGGGGACACCGGGGAGCTGTTTTTT.

The V gene is TRBV5-5, the J gene TRBJ1-1; D may be TRBD1 (5 bases). Trimming took 4 bases from V and 1 from J, leaving 11 bases between them. Germline CDR1 reads SGHKS; CDR2 reads YYEKEE (reference sequence). This CDR3 has 14 residues. DNA for the CDR3: TGTGCCAGCAGCCCGAGACAGCCGAACACTGAAGCTTTCTTT. This encodes CASSPRQPNTEAFF.

This sequence joins TRBV5-1 and TRBJ2-7; weak D call: TRBD1 (6 bases). The CDR3 runs 15 residues. V lost 1 base, J lost 2 bases, and 13 bases lay in between. Per the germline V gene, CDR1 is SGHRS and CDR2 is YFSETQ. The CDR3: CASSLSSGAAYEQYF. As DNA, the CDR3 is TGCGCCAGCAGCTTGAGCTCAGGGGCCGCCTACGAGCAGTACTTC.

This clone showed up just a few times. Within the sample, other DNA sequences also encode this same CDR3. This rearrangement joins TRBV7-6 to TRBJ1-1; D not certain. Trimming took 2 bases from V and 1 from J, leaving 5 bases between them. CDR1 and CDR2 from the germline V gene are SGHVS and FNYEAQ. The CDR3 has 13 residues. This chain's CDR3 is CASSLQENTEAFF. Here the CDR3 DNA reads TGTGCCAGCAGCTTACAAGAGAACACTGAAGCTTTCTTT.

The V gene is TRBV30, the J gene TRBJ2-6; a weak D match, TRBD2 (6 bases). The CDR3 sequence is 14 residues long. Trimming shortened V by 2 bases and J by 18 bases, and 23 bases separated the two germline ends. The germline CDR1 and CDR2 sequences are GTSNPN and SVGIG (reference sequence). The CDR3 reads CAWSYGGTPREETF. The CDR3 DNA reads TGTGCCTGGAGTTATGGCGGGACCCCTCGAGAAGAGACTTTC.

The chain links TRBV5-1 to TRBJ1-1; TRBD1 aligns across 11 bases. This CDR3 contains 16 residues. Germline CDR1 reads SGHRS; CDR2 reads YFSETQ. Trimming removed 0 bases from V and 0 bases from J; junction bases left unmatched: 1. This CDR3 reads CASSLGTGGLNTEAFF. DNA for the CDR3: TGCGCCAGCAGCTTGGGGACAGGGGGCTTGAACACTGAAGCTTTCTTT.

With regard to this clone: An end of the junction differs from the germline gene, which may be a read error. The CDR3 reads CTSSYSATPYNEQFF. In nucleotides, the CDR3 is TGTACCAGCAGTTACTCGGCGACACCCTACAATGAGCAGTTCTTC. The rearrangement links TRBV6-5 to TRBJ2-1; D remains ambiguous. Germline loops: CDR1 MNHEY, CDR2 SVGAGI. The CDR3 sequence is 15 residues long.

This chain uses TRBV7-9 with TRBJ2-1; possible D gene TRBD1, 5 bases. The CDR3 totals 12 residues. Germline V gene sequence: CDR1 SEHNR, CDR2 FQNEAQ (reference sequence). V lost 3 bases and J lost 10, with 10 bases in between. CDR3 bases: TGTGCCAGCAGCTTGAGGCGGACAGAGCAGTTCTTC. Its protein product is CASSLRRTEQFF.

As for this clone: Other DNA sequences in this specimen translate into the identical CDR3. This chain uses TRBV20-1 with TRBJ1-3, with TRBD1 matching 10 bases. The germline V gene has CDR1 DFQATT and CDR2 SNEGSKA (reference sequence). The trim removed 6 bases at V and 9 bases at J, leaving 2 bases unmatched. There are 11 residues in the CDR3. CDR3 in DNA: TGCAGTGCCAGGACAGGGGGCACCATATATTTT. As protein: CSARTGGTIYF.

This rearrangement joins TRBV30 to TRBJ1-2, with a possible D match to TRBD1 (6 bases). The V gene lost 8 bases and the J gene lost 0 bases, with 16 bases spanning the gap. Per the germline V gene, CDR1 is GTSNPN and CDR2 is SVGIG (reference sequence). CDR3 size: 14 residues. The CDR3 sequence is CAATGLYSNYGYTF. The CDR3, as DNA: TGTGCCGCAACAGGGCTATATTCTAACTATGGCTACACCTTC.

The chain has TRBV19 and TRBJ1-6; 9 bases map to TRBD1. The ends lost 6 bases at V and 1 base at J; junction bases unmatched: 7. The CDR3 extends over 17 amino acids. CDR1 and CDR2 from the germline V gene are LNHDA and SQIVND (reference sequence). Written as DNA, the CDR3 is TGTGCCAGTAGCCGCGCGGACAGGGGTTCCTATAATTCACCCCTCCACTTT. Translation: CASSRADRGSYNSPLHF.